This TCR beta chain emerged from a study of cytotoxic CD8 clonotypes in ibrutinib-treated CLL (dated by TCRdb to the early 2020s). Regarding the complete study: The cohort was composed of 11 relapsed/refractory and approximately 14 treatment-naive patients; IGHV unmutated status was identified in 17 to 18 patients. Samples at response were collected after a median of about 13 months of treatment, with a range of about 6 to 36 months. Longitudinal samples were obtainable from about 30% of the roughly 90 participants in the trial. Partial responses were observed in around 25 patients and complete responses in 2; after a median follow-up of roughly 62 months, remission was maintained in around 14 patients and progression was observed in approximately 12. Cryopreserved peripheral blood mononuclear cells were collected at three points: before therapy, at response, and at either sustained remission or disease progression. Samples averaged roughly 260,000 productive templates and more than 85,000 productive rearrangements.

Approximately 2 micrograms of genomic DNA were extracted from cryopreserved PBMCs for TCR beta library preparation. Longitudinal blood samples from CLL patients on ibrutinib monotherapy underwent high-throughput TCR beta sequencing. The patients were enrolled in a single-center, open-label phase 2 trial of ibrutinib monotherapy. General conclusions and limits of the study: Clonality increased at ibrutinib response, stayed stable in sustained remission, and fell back toward baseline at progression. Public clonotypes were found to be uncommon and were observed to contract or remain stable during treatment; the increase in clonality was shown to reflect expansion of private clonotypes at ibrutinib response. Lymph node repertoires were not examined, and the timing of sampling was not matched between patients in sustained remission and those whose disease progressed. At baseline, clonality was higher than in age-matched healthy donors and showed a strong correlation with circulating CD8+ T-cell counts.

There are a few counts of this clone. The target of this receptor is not known. Base qualities are missing; no much larger clone stands one base away. On a MiSeq, deep resolution sequencing aimed for a depth between 1 in 1 million and 1 in 200,000 T cells, with each clonotype covered about 9.2x on average. TCR beta libraries were generated with the immunoSEQ hsTCRB Kit. In the original analysis: The data were analyzed with ImmunoSEQ Analyzer and ImmunoSEQ Data Assistant, and V, D and J gene assignments followed IMGT definitions. Clonality, which ranges from 0 to 1, was calculated by subtracting the normalized Shannon entropy of productive rearrangement frequencies from one. Only overrepresented clonotypes making up at least 0.05% of each patient's repertoire were included in the public clonotype analysis. Some twelve repertoires from age-matched healthy donors, obtained from immuneACCESS, served as clonality controls. TCRdb's version of the immuneACCESS table is confined to in-frame rearrangements and falls short of the full clone set. An unresolved V gene accounts for under half of the shortfall where checked; the remainder is of unknown origin. For V, J and clone size, that table is used; D and trimming come from the DNA. The sample table shows some 300,000 clones, and about 80% are seen once. The leading ten clones occupy 5.5% to 8% of the sample.

The sequence was obtained from a human donor with chronic lymphocytic leukemia. The sample consisted of PBMCs, taken before ibrutinib treatment.

CDR3 reads: CASSLAGQGNQPQHF. The DNA reads as follows: TGTGCCAGCAGCTTAGCCGGACAGGGTAATCAGCCCCAGCATTTT. Here the chain combines TRBV7-2 and TRBJ1-5, with TRBD1 matching 8 junction bases. CDR1 SGHTA and CDR2 FQGNSA are derived from the germline V gene. Trimmed from V: 0 bases; trimmed from J: 4 bases; junction bases lacking a gene match: 2. The CDR3 contains 15 residues, cysteine and phenylalanine counted. The only DNA kept is the CDR3, 45 bases in frame from the first base.